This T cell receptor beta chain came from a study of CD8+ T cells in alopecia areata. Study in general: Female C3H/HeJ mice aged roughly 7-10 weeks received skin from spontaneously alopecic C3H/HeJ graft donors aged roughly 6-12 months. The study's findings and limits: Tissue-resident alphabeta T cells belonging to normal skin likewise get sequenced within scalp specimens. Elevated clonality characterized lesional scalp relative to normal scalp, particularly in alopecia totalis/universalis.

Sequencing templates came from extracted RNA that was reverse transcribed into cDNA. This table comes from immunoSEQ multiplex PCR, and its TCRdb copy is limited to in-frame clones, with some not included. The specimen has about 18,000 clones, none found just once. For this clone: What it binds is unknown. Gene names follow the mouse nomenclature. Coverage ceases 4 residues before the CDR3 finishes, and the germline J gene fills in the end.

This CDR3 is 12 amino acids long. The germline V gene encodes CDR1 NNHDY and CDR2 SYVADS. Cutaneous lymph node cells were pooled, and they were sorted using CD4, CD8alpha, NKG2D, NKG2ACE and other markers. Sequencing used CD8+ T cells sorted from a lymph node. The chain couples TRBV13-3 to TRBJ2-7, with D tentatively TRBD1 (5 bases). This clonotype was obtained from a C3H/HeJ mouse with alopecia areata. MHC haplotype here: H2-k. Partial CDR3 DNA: TGTGCCAGCAGTGGGACAAAATAT. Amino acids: CASSGTKY. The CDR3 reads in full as CASSGTKYEQYF.